The T cell receptor beta chain described here comes from a study of T cell clones after liver transplantation. About this clone: Its antigen remains unknown.

Germline V gene data show CDR1 as MGHDK and CDR2 as SYGVNS. The CDR3 has 14 amino acids. V was pared by 2 bases and J by 5 bases, with 10 bases between. The data were produced by immunoSEQ multiplex PCR, yet TCRdb's version contains in-frame clones alone and is incomplete. The data contain approximately 26,000 clones, around two thirds of them singletons. Notes on the study in general: These preliminary findings come from unstandardized post-transplant sampling times.

The specimen comprised CD4+ T cells from blood, sampled before liver transplant. This TCR derives from a human donor who received a liver transplant. J is TRBJ1-3 and V is TRBV25-1; D not certain. The CDR3 region has the DNA TGTGCCAGCAGTGAACCAGGAGGAAGAAACACCATATATTTT. It is translated as CASSEPGGRNTIYF.